These T cell receptor beta chains were read from a single sample in a study of blood T cell repertoires in COVID-19. Clones were read by immunoSEQ multiplex PCR, and TCRdb kept only the in-frame ones, dropping some. Seen here are about 150,000 clones, 79% observed once, and the top ten hold 7% to 9%. Sequences were obtained from peripheral blood. These receptors originate from a man over 45 with active or convalescent COVID-19. Both conserved end residues are part of each CDR3. Each record gives: CDR3 protein, CDR3 DNA, J gene, CDR3 length, D gene, V gene, clone size. The D gene is left open where the match is weak. Only part of the rows carry a size: once, few, many, or a class if the clone is expanded.

CDR3: CASSLVAGGGYGYTF
DNA: TGTGCCAGCAGCTTAGTAGCAGGGGGAGGCTATGGCTACACCTTC
J: TRBJ1-2
length: 15
D: TRBD1
V: TRBV11-2
size: -

CDR3: CASSLDGTGYQPQHF
DNA: TGCGCCAGCAGCTTGGATGGGACAGGGTATCAGCCCCAGCATTTT
J: TRBJ1-5
length: 15
D: TRBD1
V: TRBV5-1
size: -

CDR3: CASSVFPGGNEQFF
DNA: TGCGCCAGCAGCGTTTTCCCAGGGGGGAATGAGCAGTTCTTC
J: TRBJ2-1
length: 14
D: -
V: TRBV4-1
size: few

CDR3: CAISDRGPNEKLFF
DNA: TGTGCCATATCGGATAGGGGGCCTAATGAAAAACTGTTTTTT
J: TRBJ1-4
length: 14
D: TRBD1
V: TRBV10-3
size: -

CDR3: CSVAPLGLQVRTGELFF
DNA: TGCAGCGTTGCCCCCTTGGGGCTCCAGGTTCGTACCGGGGAGCTGTTTTTT
J: TRBJ2-2
length: 17
D: -
V: TRBV29-1
size: -

CDR3: CSVEGWGPGNTIYF
DNA: TGCAGCGTTGAAGGATGGGGCCCCGGAAACACCATATATTTT
J: TRBJ1-3
length: 14
D: -
V: TRBV29-1
size: few

CDR3: CASSRAEGGGPSYEQYF
DNA: TGCGCCAGCAGCCGCGCCGAGGGAGGGGGGCCCTCCTACGAGCAGTACTTC
J: TRBJ2-7
length: 17
D: -
V: TRBV5-1
size: -

CDR3: CASRGLTYNEQFF
DNA: TGTGCCAGCAGGGGACTAACCTACAATGAGCAGTTCTTC
J: TRBJ2-1
length: 13
D: TRBD2
V: TRBV28
size: -

CDR3: CASSTGQGPYNEQFF
DNA: TGTGCCAGTAGTACCGGACAGGGGCCCTACAATGAGCAGTTCTTC
J: TRBJ2-1
length: 15
D: TRBD1
V: TRBV19
size: -

CDR3: CASSPRSGQGGSETQYF
DNA: TGTGCCAGCAGCCCCCGTTCGGGACAGGGGGGGTCGGAGACCCAGTACTTC
J: TRBJ2-5
length: 17
D: TRBD1
V: TRBV9
size: -

CDR3: CASSNGTSEETQYF
DNA: TGCGCCAGCAGTAACGGGACTAGCGAAGAGACCCAGTACTTC
J: TRBJ2-5
length: 14
D: TRBD2
V: TRBV4-1
size: -

CDR3: CASSDTGQGIYGYTF
DNA: TGTGCCAGCAGTGACACGGGACAGGGGATCTATGGCTACACCTTC
J: TRBJ1-2
length: 15
D: TRBD1
V: TRBV28
size: -

CDR3: CASSPRQGFGYGYTF
DNA: TGTGCCAGCAGCCCCCGACAGGGGTTCGGCTATGGCTACACCTTC
J: TRBJ1-2
length: 15
D: TRBD1
V: TRBV28
size: -

CDR3: CASSRQGVRSPLHF
DNA: TGTGCCAGCAGTAGACAGGGGGTTCGGTCACCCCTCCACTTT
J: TRBJ1-6
length: 14
D: TRBD1
V: TRBV25-1
size: -

CDR3: CASSLVPGGDSNQPQHF
DNA: TGCGCCAGCAGCTTGGTGCCAGGGGGCGACTCGAATCAGCCCCAGCATTTT
J: TRBJ1-5
length: 17
D: TRBD1
V: TRBV5-1
size: -

CDR3: CASSWGTGGWETQYF
DNA: TGTGCCAGCAGTTGGGGGACAGGGGGTTGGGAGACCCAGTACTTC
J: TRBJ2-5
length: 15
D: TRBD1
V: TRBV6-5
size: -

CDR3: CASSARGNEQFF
DNA: TGCGCCAGCAGTGCGAGAGGGAATGAGCAGTTCTTC
J: TRBJ2-1
length: 12
D: -
V: TRBV10-1
size: -

CDR3: CASSRGQGNYEQYF
DNA: TGCGCCAGCAGCCGGGGACAGGGGAACTACGAGCAGTACTTC
J: TRBJ2-7
length: 14
D: TRBD1
V: TRBV5-1
size: -

CDR3: CATTLSGRPSGEQFF
DNA: TGTGCCACTACCCTGAGCGGGAGGCCCAGTGGTGAGCAGTTCTTC
J: TRBJ2-1
length: 15
D: TRBD2
V: TRBV25-1
size: -

CDR3: CASSQDRVTSGGDEQFF
DNA: TGCGCCAGCAGCCAAGATCGGGTCACTAGCGGGGGGGATGAGCAGTTCTTC
J: TRBJ2-1
length: 17
D: TRBD2
V: TRBV4-1
size: -

CDR3: CASTWWGQYYEQYF
DNA: TGTGCCAGCACCTGGTGGGGACAGTACTACGAGCAGTACTTC
J: TRBJ2-7
length: 14
D: TRBD1
V: TRBV5-6
size: -

CDR3: CASSHLNQPQHF
DNA: TGTGCCAGCAGCCACCTGAATCAGCCCCAGCATTTT
J: TRBJ1-5
length: 12
D: -
V: TRBV3-1/TRBV3-2
size: -

CDR3: CASSDGGRGFF
DNA: TGCGCCAGCAGTGATGGGGGCAGGGGATTCTTT
J: TRBJ1-1
length: 11
D: -
V: TRBV10-2
size: -

CDR3: CASSYQTSMAEQFF
DNA: TGTGCCAGCAGCTACCAGACTAGTATGGCTGAGCAGTTCTTC
J: TRBJ2-1
length: 14
D: -
V: TRBV11-2
size: once

CDR3: CASSFRQGTDEQYF
DNA: TGCGCCAGCAGCTTCAGGCAGGGGACCGACGAGCAGTACTTC
J: TRBJ2-7
length: 14
D: -
V: TRBV5-1
size: -

CDR3: CASTYGGKAFSREQYF
DNA: TGTGCCAGTACTTACGGCGGGAAAGCTTTTTCTCGGGAGCAGTACTTC
J: TRBJ2-7
length: 16
D: -
V: TRBV19
size: -

CDR3: CASSAYRGSSYNSPLHF
DNA: TGTGCCAGCAGCGCATACAGGGGGTCCTCCTATAATTCACCCCTCCACTTT
J: TRBJ1-6
length: 17
D: TRBD1
V: TRBV5-6
size: -

CDR3: CASSAIRVWAFF
DNA: TGCGCCAGCAGTGCGATCCGGGTATGGGCTTTCTTT
J: TRBJ1-1
length: 12
D: -
V: TRBV10-1
size: -

CDR3: CASSLGGFSTDTQYF
DNA: TGTGCCAGCAGTTTAGGAGGGTTTAGCACAGATACGCAGTATTTT
J: TRBJ2-3
length: 15
D: -
V: TRBV28
size: -

CDR3: CASSYGTSGLGETQYF
DNA: TGTGCCAGCAGTTACGGGACTAGCGGCCTGGGAGAGACCCAGTACTTC
J: TRBJ2-5
length: 16
D: TRBD2
V: TRBV6-5
size: -

CDR3: CASSLEASGSSGANVLTF
DNA: TGCGCCAGCAGCTTGGAGGCTAGCGGTAGCTCTGGGGCCAACGTCCTGACTTTC
J: TRBJ2-6
length: 18
D: TRBD2
V: TRBV5-1
size: -

CDR3: CASREQGYQPQHF
DNA: TGTGCCAGTAGGGAACAGGGGTATCAGCCCCAGCATTTT
J: TRBJ1-5
length: 13
D: TRBD1
V: TRBV19
size: -

CDR3: CATSDFPGGVETQYF
DNA: TGTGCCACCAGTGATTTTCCGGGAGGGGTGGAGACCCAGTACTTC
J: TRBJ2-5
length: 15
D: TRBD2
V: TRBV24-1
size: -

CDR3: CASSTRGFDTEAFF
DNA: TGTGCCAGCAGTACTAGGGGGTTTGACACTGAAGCTTTCTTT
J: TRBJ1-1
length: 14
D: -
V: TRBV5-6
size: -

CDR3: CASSSTGLIDEQFF
DNA: TGTGCCAGCAGTTCCACAGGGTTAATAGATGAGCAGTTCTTC
J: TRBJ2-1
length: 14
D: -
V: TRBV28
size: few